Presented here are 24 T cell receptor beta chains from one specimen sequenced in a study of cytomegalovirus exposure and HLA in healthy donors. Primers included in the PCR were 60 Vbeta and 13 Jbeta primers. Clones were sequenced by immunoSEQ multiplex PCR, and TCRdb holds only the in-frame ones, with some missing. The sample contains around 150,000 clones, approximately 79% of which appear only once. The specimen was PBMCs. These receptors came from a woman aged 45-65 years in good health and CMV-seropositive.

This sequence joins TRBV6-5 and TRBJ2-7; 7 positions agree with TRBD2. The CDR3 runs 14 residues. V lost 1 base and J lost 6; bases outside the gene matches: 6. Germline V CDR1 and CDR2: MNHEY, SVGAGI. The CDR3 coding sequence is TGTGCCAGCAGTTACTGGTCCGGGACTACCGAGCAGTACTTC. As protein: CASSYWSGTTEQYF.

The gene calls are TRBV6-5 and TRBJ1-1; D might be TRBD1 (6 bases). Trimming removed 0 bases from V and 11 bases from J, with 16 bases in between. CDR3 length: 14 residues. From germline, CDR1 is MNHEY and CDR2 SVGAGI. The CDR3, as DNA: TGTGCCAGCAGTTACTCGACGGGGGGCGTTGAGGCTTTCTTT. It encodes CASSYSTGGVEAFF.

V and J are TRBV28 and TRBJ1-5; 8 bases line up with TRBD1. This CDR3 comprises 20 residues. Germline lookup yields CDR1 MDHEN and CDR2 SYDVKM. V lost 6 bases and J lost 4; bases outside the gene matches: 23. Written as DNA, the CDR3 is TGTGCCAGCAGCTCACCCCCTGGGTCAGGGGGCGAGTATGCTAATCAGCCCCAGCATTTT. Protein sequence: CASSSPPGSGGEYANQPQHF.

This chain joins TRBV11-2 and TRBJ2-3; 7 nucleotides align to TRBD2. The CDR3 is 11 residues long. From germline, CDR1 is SGHAT and CDR2 FQNNGV. The V and J ends lost 5 bases and 8 bases, in that order; junction bases with no gene match: 1. CDR3 sequence: CASSPGGTQYF. As DNA, the CDR3 is TGTGCCAGCAGCCCGGGGGGTACGCAGTATTTT. Complete variable domain (other parts from reference TRBV11-2 and TRBJ2-3): EAGVAQSPRYKIIEKRQSVAFWCNPISGHATLYWYQQILGQGPKLLIQFQNNGVVDDSQLPKDRFSAERLKGVDSTLKIQPAKLEDSAVYLCASSPGGTQYFGPGTRLTVL.

This clone was seen only a few times. The gene calls are TRBV18 and TRBJ1-1; 7 positions match TRBD1. Trimming removed 5 bases from V and 7 bases from J; junction bases left unmatched: 10. CDR3 length: 14 amino acids. Per germline, CDR1 KGHSH and CDR2 LQKENI. The CDR3 loop reads CASSAAGQDLEAFF. In nucleotides, the CDR3 is TGTGCCAGCTCAGCCGCTGGACAGGACCTTGAAGCTTTCTTT.

The genes are TRBV28 and TRBJ1-2, with 9 bases lining up with TRBD1. The germline CDR1 and CDR2 sequences are MDHEN and SYDVKM. With V trimmed by 2 bases and J by 4 bases, 5 bases remained unmatched. The CDR3 consists of 15 residues. This CDR3 reads CASSLGDRVGYGYTF. In DNA, the CDR3 is TGTGCCAGCAGTTTAGGGGACAGGGTGGGCTATGGCTACACCTTC.

This chain joins TRBV11-2 and TRBJ2-5; 7 bases agree with TRBD2. J gave up 4 bases and V 4 bases, and 6 bases lay outside the gene matches. The CDR3 runs 14 residues. The germline CDR1 and CDR2 sequences are SGHAT and FQNNGV. CDR3 sequence reads: CASSSPSGGETQYF. The DNA of the CDR3 is TGTGCCAGCAGCTCACCTAGCGGCGGAGAGACCCAGTACTTC.

J is TRBJ2-7 and V is TRBV6-5; 8 positions match TRBD2. CDR1 and CDR2 (germline): MNHEY, SVGAGI. The CDR3 covers 16 residues. J lost 2 bases, V lost 2 bases, and 8 bases had no gene match. The CDR3 region is CASSYLPGLGTYEQYF. The CDR3 coding sequence is TGTGCCAGCAGTTACCTCCCGGGACTAGGTACCTACGAGCAGTACTTC.

Written as DNA, the CDR3 is TGTGCCAGCAGTACGGGAGCGGGGGGGACGTCGCTCGAGCAGTACTTC. Amino acid sequence: CASSTGAGGTSLEQYF. This rearrangement joins TRBV7-8 to TRBJ2-7; 10 bases match TRBD2. This CDR3 spans 16 amino acids. Trimming removed 6 bases from V and 6 bases from J; junction bases left unmatched: 14. Germline-derived CDR1 and CDR2 are SGHVS and FQNEAQ.

The chain's CDR3 is CASSLNGGMDGEQFF. The CDR3 DNA follows: TGCGCCAGCAGCTTGAATGGAGGAATGGACGGTGAGCAGTTCTTC. The chain carries TRBV5-1 and TRBJ2-1; maybe TRBD2 (5 bases). This CDR3 contains 15 residues. The V and J ends lost 1 base and 9 bases respectively, with 17 bases between them. Germline V gene data show CDR1 as SGHRS and CDR2 as YFSETQ.

In nucleotides, the CDR3 is TGTGCCAGCAGCTGGGGACAGGGCCTCCCTGAAGCTTTCTTT. Translating it yields CASSWGQGLPEAFF. The chain employs TRBV5-5 and TRBJ1-1; 9 nucleotides line up with TRBD1. The V gene's germline CDR1 is SGHKS and CDR2 YYEKEE (reference sequence). The CDR3 has 14 amino acids. After removal of 3 bases from V and 6 bases from J, the junction contained 6 bases not matched to a gene. Supplemented by reference TRBV5-5 and TRBJ1-1, the full variable domain reads DAGVTQSPTHLIKTRGQQVTLRCSPISGHKSVSWYQQVLGQGPQFIFQYYEKEERGRGNFPDRFSARQFPNYSSELNVNALLLGDSALYLCASSWGQGLPEAFFGQGTRLTVV.

V is TRBV2 and J is TRBJ2-3; a possible D gene is TRBD1 (6 bases). CDR1 and CDR2 from the germline V gene are SNHLY and FYNNEI. The CDR3 sequence is 14 residues long. Trimming removed 7 bases at V and 2 bases at J, with 13 bases between. Written as DNA, the CDR3 is TGTGCCAGCATACAGGACAGTCCCACAGATACGCAGTATTTT. It is translated as CASIQDSPTDTQYF. Supplemented by reference TRBV2 and TRBJ2-3, the full variable domain reads EPEVTQTPSHQVTQMGQEVILRCVPISNHLYFYWYRQILGQKVEFLVSFYNNEISEKSEIFDDQFSVERPDGSNFTLKIRSTKLEDSAMYFCASIQDSPTDTQYFGPGTRLTVL.

The CDR3 spells CASSQGTTGGTAGELFF. The CDR3 region has the DNA TGCGCCAGCAGCCAAGGTACAACAGGGGGGACCGCCGGGGAGCTGTTTTTT. The chain combines TRBV4-1 with TRBJ2-2; 8 bases map to TRBD1. CDR1 and CDR2 from the germline V gene are MGHRA and YSYEKL. The CDR3 consists of 17 residues. Germline trimming cut 1 base from V and 6 bases from J; bases unmatched to any gene: 10.

This sequence joins TRBV10-1 and TRBJ1-1; perhaps TRBD1 as D (5 bases). V shed 8 bases and J shed 11 bases, with 18 bases lying between them. CDR1 and CDR2 from the germline V gene are WNHNN and SYGVQD (reference sequence). This CDR3 is built from 12 residues. The CDR3: CASPRRGKSAFF. The CDR3, as DNA: TGCGCCAGCCCTCGACGGGGGAAGTCGGCTTTCTTT.

This clone was counted a few times. The gene calls are TRBV27 and TRBJ1-2; 7 bases are a match to TRBD1. This CDR3 is 16 amino acids long. Germline V gene data show CDR1 as MNHEY and CDR2 as SMNVEV (reference sequence). The junction had 13 bases not matched to a gene; V was cut back by 5 bases and J by 4 bases. The CDR3 DNA reads as TGTGCCAGCAGTCCCTCCGCAGGGGGAGTCCTCTATGGCTACACCTTC. Its translation is CASSPSAGGVLYGYTF.

This sequence joins TRBV2 and TRBJ2-2, with a weak D call TRBD1 (6 bases). V gave up 7 bases and J gave up 4 bases, with 16 bases separating them. CDR1 and CDR2 from the germline V gene are SNHLY and FYNNEI. The CDR3 extends over 15 amino acids. The CDR3 nucleotides read TGTGCCAGCACCCCGGGACAACGAGGCACCGGGGAGCTGTTTTTT. This gives the protein CASTPGQRGTGELFF.

This clone showed up just once. The chain recombines TRBV28 with TRBJ1-3; maybe TRBD1 (5 bases). In germline, CDR1 is MDHEN, CDR2 SYDVKM. V lost 7 bases and J lost 0, with 10 bases in between. CDR3 size: 14 residues. The CDR3 spells CASNQGFSGNTIYF. CDR3 DNA sequence: TGTGCCAGCAATCAGGGCTTCTCTGGAAACACCATATATTTT.

This clone was picked up a small number of times. CDR3 region: CATSRGLSYEQYF. CDR3 bases: TGTGCCACCAGCAGAGGACTATCCTACGAGCAGTACTTC. The rearrangement joins TRBV15 to TRBJ2-7, with a tentative D call TRBD2 (5 bases). Germline V CDR1 and CDR2: LNHNV, YYDKDF (reference sequence). The V end was cut by 1 base, the J end by 1 base, with 5 bases between. This CDR3 region has 13 residues.

The rearrangement joins TRBV19 to TRBJ1-1; 11 nucleotides agree with TRBD1. The CDR3 totals 15 residues. Trimming removed 5 bases from V and 3 bases from J; junction bases left unmatched: 5. Germline lookup yields CDR1 LNHDA and CDR2 SQIVND (reference sequence). CDR3 amino acids: CASSAWTGGHTEAFF. The DNA for the CDR3 is TGTGCCAGTAGTGCCTGGACAGGGGGCCACACTGAAGCTTTCTTT.

Worth noting for this clone: The junction does not match germline at one end; this may be a read error. The gene calls are TRBV10-2 and TRBJ1-2; no reliable D call. The CDR3 loop spans 14 amino acids. CDR1 WSHSY and CDR2 SAAADI come from the germline V gene. The CDR3 DNA reads TGCGCCAGCATTGAGACCGGGTCCCGCTATGGCTACACCTTC. Its translation: CASIETGSRYGYTF.

This clone occurred many times. V and J are TRBV18 and TRBJ2-3; unclear D gene. Trimming removed 6 bases at V and 2 bases at J, with 9 bases between. From germline, CDR1 is KGHSH and CDR2 LQKENI. The CDR3 is 13 residues long. CDR3 DNA: TGTGCCAGCTCCCAAATACACACAGATACGCAGTATTTT. This codes for CASSQIHTDTQYF.

This chain links TRBV19 with TRBJ1-5, with 8 bases aligning to TRBD1. CDR3 size: 15 residues. With V trimmed by 5 bases and J by 3 bases, 6 bases remained unmatched. The germline gives CDR1 LNHDA, CDR2 SQIVND (reference sequence). As DNA, the CDR3 is TGTGCCAGTAGTCGACAGGGGAACGACAATCAGCCCCAGCATTTT. Protein product: CASSRQGNDNQPQHF.

The J gene is TRBJ2-5, the V gene TRBV2, with D possibly TRBD1 on 5 matching bases. V gave up 7 bases and J gave up 3 bases, with 15 bases separating them. CDR1 and CDR2 from the germline V gene are SNHLY and FYNNEI. CDR3 length: 14 amino acids. This CDR3 is CASTEWGSEETQYF. CDR3 DNA sequence: TGTGCCAGCACCGAATGGGGCTCGGAAGAGACCCAGTACTTC.

This chain connects TRBV2 to TRBJ2-3, with a tentative D call TRBD2 (5 bases). V shed 6 bases and J shed 1 base, with 5 bases lying between them. CDR3 length equals 12 residues. Germline V CDR1 and CDR2: SNHLY, FYNNEI. The CDR3 loop is CASRRGTDTQYF. The CDR3 DNA is TGTGCCAGCAGGCGGGGCACAGATACGCAGTATTTT. The whole variable domain, remainder taken from reference TRBV2 and TRBJ2-3, is EPEVTQTPSHQVTQMGQEVILRCVPISNHLYFYWYRQILGQKVEFLVSFYNNEISEKSEIFDDQFSVERPDGSNFTLKIRSTKLEDSAMYFCASRRGTDTQYFGPGTRLTVL.